This T cell receptor (beta chain) was profiled in a study of blood T cell repertoires in COVID-19. The CDR3 runs to 13 residues. With 0 bases removed from V and 6 bases from J, the gap between germline ends came to 7 bases. Germline-derived CDR1 and CDR2 are SGHRS and YFSETQ. TCRdb keeps only in-frame clones here, not all; method: immunoSEQ multiplex PCR. The sample has under 350,000 clones; more than 90% are singletons. The TCR originated in a man between 60 and 75 years old who had recovered from COVID-19. This chain uses TRBV5-1 with TRBJ2-1; possibly TRBD1 for D (6 bases). Sequencing was done on a sample of PBMCs or T cells enriched from blood (not recorded which). CDR3 sequence (DNA): TGCGCCAGCAGCTTGGTGGACAGCAATGAGCAGTTCTTC. Protein product: CASSLVDSNEQFF.